This T cell receptor (beta chain) was recovered during a study of T cells after yellow fever vaccination. Points from the study as a whole: The secondary T-cell response peaked on day 5, not day 15, but was weaker. Re-detected after boosting: most primary clones, about 96% of CD4 and about 90% of CD8.

This clonotype was seen only a few times. Its antigen is not known. The CDR3 runs 16 residues. Germline trimming cut 3 bases from V and 10 bases from J; bases unmatched to any gene: 16. Synthesis of TCR cDNA relied on 5'RACE template switching, which attached a universal primer site and UMIs. TCRdb itself ran the 5' RACE reads through MiXCR, one entry per CDR3 protein. Of a few hundred thousand distinct CDR3 sequences in the sample, around 7% were seen once. The rearrangement uses TRBV12-3 or TRBV12-4 and TRBJ1-1; 8 nucleotides line up with TRBD1. The TCR sequence derives from a young man who received the YFV17D yellow fever vaccine. The sample consisted of PBMCs, taken about 49 days after the first yellow fever vaccination. The CDR3 reads CASSLWGWTGSSSAFF. The CDR3 DNA is TGTGCCAGCAGTTTGTGGGGATGGACAGGGTCTTCCTCAGCTTTCTTT.